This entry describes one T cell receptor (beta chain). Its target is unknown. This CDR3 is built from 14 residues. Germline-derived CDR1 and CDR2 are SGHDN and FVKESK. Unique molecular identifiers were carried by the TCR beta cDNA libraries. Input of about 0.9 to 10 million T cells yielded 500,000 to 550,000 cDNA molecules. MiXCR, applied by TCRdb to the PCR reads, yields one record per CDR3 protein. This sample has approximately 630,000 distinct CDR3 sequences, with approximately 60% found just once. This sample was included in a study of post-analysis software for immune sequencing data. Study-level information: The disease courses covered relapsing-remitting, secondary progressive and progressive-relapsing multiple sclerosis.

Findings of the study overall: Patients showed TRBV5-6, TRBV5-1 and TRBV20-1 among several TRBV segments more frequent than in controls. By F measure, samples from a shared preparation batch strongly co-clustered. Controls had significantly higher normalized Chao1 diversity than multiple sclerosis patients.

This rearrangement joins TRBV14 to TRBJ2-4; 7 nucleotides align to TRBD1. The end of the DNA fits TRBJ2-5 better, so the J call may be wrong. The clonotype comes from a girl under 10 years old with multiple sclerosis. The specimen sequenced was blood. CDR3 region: CASSWDSIQETQYF. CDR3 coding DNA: TGTGCCAGCAGCTGGGACAGCATCCAAGAGACCCAGTACTTC.